Below are 19 T cell receptor beta chains sequenced from a single sample in a study of follicular helper T cells after annual influenza vaccination. Time point specified: 2014-2015 season, pre-vaccination. This table comes from immunoSEQ multiplex PCR, and its TCRdb copy is limited to in-frame clones, with some not included. The table has around 10,000 clones, approximately 80% seen once; the top ten hold more than 0.9%. Sequenced material: CXCR5- memory CD4+ T cells sorted from blood, taken on the day of influenza vaccination. All receptors come from an adult who received the influenza vaccine.

The chain is built from TRBV5-1 and TRBJ1-4, with TRBD1 matching over 8 bases. The CDR3 sequence is 16 residues long. V lost 4 bases and J lost 3; bases outside the gene matches: 8. The germline V gene encodes CDR1 SGHRS and CDR2 YFSETQ. The CDR3 loop is CASSLGQGPSNEKLFF. The DNA for the CDR3 is TGCGCCAGCAGCCTAGGACAGGGACCTTCTAATGAAAAACTGTTTTTT.

V usage is TRBV7-2 and J usage is TRBJ1-3; weak D call: TRBD1 (5 bases). Germline V gives CDR1 SGHTA, CDR2 FQGNSA. This CDR3 is 17 amino acids long. The germline V and J ends were trimmed by 1 base and 0 bases, with 13 bases remaining between them. CDR3 sequence reads: CASSLGPSGSSGNTIYF. In DNA, the CDR3 is TGTGCCAGCAGCTTAGGTCCCTCAGGGAGCTCTGGAAACACCATATATTTT.

The chain links TRBV7-9 to TRBJ1-1, with TRBD1 matching 10 bases. The trim removed 4 bases at V and 2 bases at J, leaving 10 bases unmatched. Germline CDR1 is SEHNR and CDR2 is FQNEAQ (reference sequence). There are 17 residues in the CDR3. Written as DNA, the CDR3 is TGTGCCAGCAGCTCCAGACAGGGGGCGATTCAAAACACTGAAGCTTTCTTT. The encoded protein is CASSSRQGAIQNTEAFF. Full variable domain (rest looked up from reference TRBV7-9 and TRBJ1-1): DTGVSQNPRHKITKRGQNVTFRCDPISEHNRLYWYRQTLGQGPEFLTYFQNEAQLEKSRLLSDRFSAERPKGSFSTLEIQRTEQGDSAMYLCASSSRQGAIQNTEAFFGQGTRLTVV.

Notes on this clone: Within the sample, other DNA sequences also encode this same CDR3. The rearrangement joins TRBV30 to TRBJ2-1; D is undetermined. The length of the CDR3 is 11 residues. CDR1 and CDR2 (germline): GTSNPN, SVGIG (reference sequence). V lost 1 base to trimming and J lost 4 bases, with 2 bases between them. The CDR3 is CAWSAYNEQFF. DNA of the CDR3: TGTGCCTGGAGTGCTTACAATGAGCAGTTCTTC.

The DNA for the CDR3 is TGTGCCAGCAGTTTGGGTCATGCCGAGACCCAGTACTTC. Translation: CASSLGHAETQYF. The gene calls are TRBV28 and TRBJ2-5; D is uncertain. V lost 3 bases and J lost 5, with 10 bases in between. CDR3 length: 13 residues. CDR1 and CDR2 (germline): MDHEN, SYDVKM.

V gene TRBV30 combines with J gene TRBJ2-2; D is perhaps TRBD2 (6 bases). The V gene lost 1 base and the J gene lost 3 bases, with 12 bases spanning the gap. Germline V CDR1 and CDR2: GTSNPN, SVGIG (reference sequence). There are 15 residues in the CDR3. This CDR3 is CAWSGPAGDTGELFF. The CDR3 DNA is TGTGCCTGGAGTGGCCCAGCGGGCGACACCGGGGAGCTGTTTTTT.

The chain joins TRBV7-2 to TRBJ1-4, with D possibly matching TRBD1 (5 bases). The V gene's germline CDR1 is SGHTA and CDR2 FQGNSA. CDR3 length: 16 amino acids. The V and J ends lost 5 bases and 0 bases respectively, with 13 bases between them. The CDR3 loop reads CASSITGLATNEKLFF. The CDR3, as DNA: TGTGCCAGCAGCATAACGGGACTTGCAACTAATGAAAAACTGTTTTTT.

The chain carries TRBV4-3 and TRBJ2-1; TRBD2 is a possible D gene (6 bases). Germline V lookup: CDR1 LGHNA, CDR2 YSLEER. The CDR3 runs to 16 residues. V gave up 3 bases and J gave up 0 bases, with 12 bases separating them. This chain's CDR3 is CASSQTRRDSYNEQFF. In DNA form, the CDR3 reads TGCGCCAGCAGCCAGACCAGGCGGGACTCCTACAATGAGCAGTTCTTC.

J is TRBJ1-2 and V is TRBV6-5, with TRBD1 as a possible D gene (5 bases). Germline CDR1 reads MNHEY; CDR2 reads SVGAGI. The CDR3 consists of 14 residues. V lost 3 bases and J 3 bases, leaving 11 bases between the germline ends. The CDR3 reads CASSYGARDYGYTF. The CDR3, as DNA: TGTGCCAGCAGTTATGGGGCCCGGGACTATGGCTACACCTTC.

This chain uses TRBV6-1 with TRBJ1-3; D not certain. CDR1 is MNHNS, CDR2 SASEGT, per germline. V was cut by 1 base and J by 0 bases, with 10 bases left in between. The CDR3 length is 16 residues. CDR3: CASSEGVTFSGNTIYF. In DNA, the CDR3 is TGTGCCAGCAGTGAAGGAGTGACGTTCTCTGGAAACACCATATATTTT.

The genes are TRBV2 and TRBJ1-5, with 8 bases fitting TRBD1. Germline V gene lookup returns CDR1 SNHLY and CDR2 FYNNEI. This CDR3 is built from 14 residues. V shed 4 bases, J shed 3 bases, and the junction held 2 bases outside the gene matches. The CDR3 protein is CASSGDRNNQPQHF. CDR3 DNA sequence: TGTGCCAGCAGTGGGGACAGGAACAATCAGCCCCAGCATTTT.

This clone has only a few counts. The chain carries TRBV9 and TRBJ2-1; 7 nucleotides align to TRBD1. Germline V CDR1 and CDR2: SGDLS, YYNGEE. V shed 3 bases and J 7 bases; nucleotides not matched to a gene: 4. CDR3 length: 13 amino acids. CDR3 protein: CASSGGQYNEQFF. CDR3 bases: TGTGCCAGCAGCGGGGGACAGTATAATGAGCAGTTCTTC.

V gene TRBV29-1 combines with J gene TRBJ1-2, with 12 bases aligning to TRBD1. In germline, CDR1 is SQVTM, CDR2 ANQGSEA. Germline trimming cut 7 bases from V and 6 bases from J; bases unmatched to any gene: 6. The CDR3 loop spans 13 amino acids. The CDR3 DNA follows: TGCAGCGGAACGGGACAGGGGGCCAATGGCTACACCTTC. It encodes CSGTGQGANGYTF.

V usage is TRBV4-1 and J usage is TRBJ2-3; the match to TRBD2 covers 11 bases. Germline V gene lookup returns CDR1 MGHRA and CDR2 YSYEKL. This CDR3 is built from 16 residues. V dropped 1 base and J dropped 7; count of bases not matched to a gene: 7. This CDR3 is CASSQAGTSGDNTQYF. The CDR3 nucleotides are TGCGCCAGCAGCCAAGCCGGGACTAGCGGAGATAATACGCAGTATTTT.

V usage is TRBV27 and J usage is TRBJ2-6; D is unclear. Looked up from germline, CDR1 is MNHEY and CDR2 is SMNVEV (reference sequence). The CDR3 has 17 amino acids. The V end lost 1 base, the J end lost 0 bases, and 10 bases lay between the germline ends. The CDR3 DNA is TGTGCCAGCAGTTTATATGCAGCTAGCTCTGGGGCCAACGTCCTGACTTTC. Its protein product is CASSLYAASSGANVLTF.

The J gene is TRBJ2-1, the V gene TRBV29-1, with 11 bases matching TRBD1. J was trimmed by 1 base and V by 6 bases; bases with no gene match: 14. CDR3 size: 18 residues. CDR1 SQVTM and CDR2 ANQGSEA come from the germline V gene. The CDR3: CSVAGDRGKISSYNEQFF. CDR3 in DNA: TGCAGCGTAGCCGGGGACAGGGGGAAGATTTCGTCCTACAATGAGCAGTTCTTC.

This clone was picked up one time. The rearrangement uses TRBV28 and TRBJ1-5, with D hard to call. The germline V and J ends were trimmed by 5 bases and 4 bases, with 18 bases remaining between them. Germline V gene sequence: CDR1 MDHEN, CDR2 SYDVKM. CDR3 size: 16 residues. CDR3 protein: CASSPQFGGGNQPQHF. The CDR3 DNA reads TGTGCCAGCAGTCCACAGTTTGGAGGAGGAAATCAGCCCCAGCATTTT. The entire variable domain, with the rest obtained from reference TRBV28 and TRBJ1-5, is as follows: DVKVTQSSRYLVKRTGEKVFLECVQDMDHENMFWYRQDPGLGLRLIYFSYDVKMKEKGDIPEGYSVSREKKERFSLILESASTNQTSMYLCASSPQFGGGNQPQHFGDGTRLSIL.

The genes are TRBV6-5 and TRBJ2-3, with D unresolved. Trimming took off 6 bases at V and 5 bases at J, with 15 bases between the two ends. Germline-derived CDR1 and CDR2 are MNHEY and SVGAGI. The CDR3 covers 14 residues. The CDR3 loop reads CASSLQGSVDTQYF. CDR3 coding DNA: TGTGCCAGCAGCCTTCAAGGGTCTGTAGATACGCAGTATTTT.

This chain links TRBV30 with TRBJ1-3, with TRBD1 matching over 7 bases. Germline trimming cut 6 bases from V and 0 bases from J; bases unmatched to any gene: 11. This CDR3 is built from 16 residues. The germline V gene encodes CDR1 GTSNPN and CDR2 SVGIG (reference sequence). CDR3 sequence reads: CACGTAGFTSGNTIYF. CDR3 DNA: TGTGCCTGTGGGACAGCAGGCTTTACCTCTGGAAACACCATATATTTT.